The 14 T cell receptor beta chains below were found in one sample sequenced in a study of shared clonotypes between healthy human individuals. Naive CD8 cells were CD45RO-negative, positively selected for CCR7, excluding terminally differentiated effector memory CD45RA+ cells. Clones were sequenced by immunoSEQ multiplex PCR, and TCRdb holds only the in-frame ones, with some missing. The data contain approximately 740,000 clones, almost 95% of them singletons. Sample: naive CD8+ T cells sorted from blood. The receptors derive from a man aged 25-40 years in good health.

This chain connects TRBV27 to TRBJ2-1; 7 positions match TRBD2. The CDR3 is 15 residues long. Germline V CDR1 and CDR2: MNHEY, SMNVEV (reference sequence). J lost 1 base, V lost 8 bases, and 8 bases had no gene match. For the CDR3, the DNA is TGTGCCAGCCTATCCCATAGCGGGTCCTACAATGAGCAGTTCTTC. Its protein product is CASLSHSGSYNEQFF.

This rearrangement joins TRBV29-1 to TRBJ2-7, with D perhaps TRBD1 (6 bases). Germline V gives CDR1 SQVTM, CDR2 ANQGSEA. The CDR3 runs to 12 residues. V lost 6 bases to trimming and J lost 3 bases, with 12 bases between them. As DNA, the CDR3 is TGCAGCGTCGCTCAACAGGGCTACGAGCAGTACTTC. Amino acid sequence: CSVAQQGYEQYF.

The count of this clone is one. At the DNA level, this CDR3 is encoded by other sequences in the same sample as well. The chain combines TRBV13 with TRBJ2-2; no reliable D call. Looked up from germline, CDR1 is PRHDT and CDR2 is FYEKMQ (reference sequence). The CDR3 is 13 amino acids. The ends were cut back, 4 bases at V and 5 bases at J, with 8 bases in the middle. DNA of the CDR3: TGTGCCAGCAGCTCCCTAGGGACCGGGGAGCTGTTTTTT. It translates to CASSSLGTGELFF.

This clone was seen just once. The sample holds other DNA sequences that translate to the same CDR3. This chain joins TRBV27 and TRBJ2-2; D gene ambiguous. Trimming took off 1 base at V and 4 bases at J, with 4 bases between the two ends. The CDR3 sequence is 13 residues long. Germline assignment: CDR1 MNHEY and CDR2 SMNVEV (reference sequence). CDR3 DNA sequence: TGTGCCAGCAGTTTATTTGGCACCGGGGAGCTGTTTTTT. This translates into CASSLFGTGELFF.

This chain uses TRBV4-2 with TRBJ2-1, with 8 bases lining up with TRBD2. In germline, CDR1 is LGHNA, CDR2 YNFKEQ. CDR3 length: 17 residues. With 0 bases clipped from V and 1 base from J, the junction kept 5 bases outside the gene matches. The CDR3 loop is CASSQDERGRSYNEQFF. The CDR3 DNA reads TGTGCCAGCAGCCAAGATGAACGCGGGAGGTCCTACAATGAGCAGTTCTTC.

The chain is built from TRBV7-9 and TRBJ2-1; no reliable D call. The CDR3 is 13 amino acids. V was cut by 1 base and J by 6 bases, with 7 bases left in between. Germline CDR1 reads SEHNR; CDR2 reads FQNEAQ (reference sequence). CDR3 nucleotides: TGTGCCAGCAGCTTAGTCCCTCTCAATGAGCAGTTCTTC. This translates into CASSLVPLNEQFF. The full variable domain, rest sourced from reference TRBV7-9 and TRBJ2-1, is DTGVSQNPRHKITKRGQNVTFRCDPISEHNRLYWYRQTLGQGPEFLTYFQNEAQLEKSRLLSDRFSAERPKGSFSTLEIQRTEQGDSAMYLCASSLVPLNEQFFGPGTRLTVL.

The rearrangement joins TRBV11-2 to TRBJ2-3; 9 positions match TRBD2. CDR3 size: 14 residues. V dropped 5 bases and J dropped 14; count of bases not matched to a gene: 14. Germline CDR1 reads SGHAT; CDR2 reads FQNNGV. CDR3 residues: CASSPQWGTSRRYF. CDR3 in DNA: TGTGCCAGCAGCCCGCAATGGGGGACTAGCAGAAGGTATTTT.

This chain joins TRBV10-3 and TRBJ1-5; no definite D call. Germline V gene sequence: CDR1 ENHRY, CDR2 SYGVKD. Trimming stripped 10 bases from V and 9 bases from J, with 19 bases between. The CDR3 length is 13 residues. In DNA, the CDR3 is TGTGCCACGGGAACAGATCCTCGTTGGCCCCAGCATTTT. As protein: CATGTDPRWPQHF.

Here the CDR3 DNA reads TGTGCCATCAGCAACATAAGAGGCTCTGACAATGAGCAGTTCTTC. Amino acid sequence: CAISNIRGSDNEQFF. The V gene is TRBV10-3, the J gene TRBJ2-1; D not resolved. CDR3 length: 15 residues. V was trimmed by 6 bases and J by 5 bases, leaving 17 bases between them. Germline V gene data show CDR1 as ENHRY and CDR2 as SYGVKD.

This chain uses TRBV4-3 with TRBJ1-2, with no clear D. Germline V CDR1 and CDR2: LGHNA, YSLEER. This CDR3 comprises 15 residues. With 0 bases removed from V and 8 bases from J, the gap between germline ends came to 16 bases. CDR3 bases: TGCGCCAGCAGCCAAGATCTTGGGGAGGTTAGGGGCTACACCTTC. This translates into CASSQDLGEVRGYTF.

V and J are TRBV7-9 and TRBJ2-2; tentatively, D is TRBD1 or TRBD2 (5 bases each). Trimming stripped 4 bases from V and 4 bases from J, with 13 bases between. The CDR3 length is 15 residues. CDR1 is SEHNR, CDR2 FQNEAQ, per germline (reference sequence). The CDR3 spells CASSSLTGGTGELFF. CDR3 nucleotides: TGTGCCAGCAGCTCCTTAACTGGGGGCACCGGGGAGCTGTTTTTT.

The DNA for the CDR3 is TGTGCCAGCAGCTTAACAGGCAGAGCGGATACGCAGTATTTT. Protein: CASSLTGRADTQYF. V is TRBV7-3 and J is TRBJ2-3, with D unresolved. Deletions cut 0 bases from V and 6 bases from J, with 10 bases between. This CDR3 is 14 amino acids long. Germline CDR1 and CDR2: SGHTA and FQGTGA.

The J gene is TRBJ2-7, the V gene TRBV27, with TRBD1 identical over 9 bases. This CDR3 has 14 residues. CDR1 is MNHEY and CDR2 is SMNVEV in the germline V gene (reference sequence). Trimming cost V 5 bases and J 5 bases; bases outside gene matches: 7. The CDR3 nucleotides read TGTGCCAGCAGTCTCGGGACAGGGCTTGACGAGCAGTACTTC. It yields the protein CASSLGTGLDEQYF.

The chain recombines TRBV5-4 with TRBJ2-7; D uncertain. Trimming pared 5 bases from V and 9 bases from J, leaving 3 bases between. CDR1 is SGHNT and CDR2 is YYREEE in the germline V gene (reference sequence). This CDR3 has 8 residues. CDR3 sequence: CASSLQYF. CDR3 in DNA: TGTGCCAGCAGTTTGCAGTACTTC.